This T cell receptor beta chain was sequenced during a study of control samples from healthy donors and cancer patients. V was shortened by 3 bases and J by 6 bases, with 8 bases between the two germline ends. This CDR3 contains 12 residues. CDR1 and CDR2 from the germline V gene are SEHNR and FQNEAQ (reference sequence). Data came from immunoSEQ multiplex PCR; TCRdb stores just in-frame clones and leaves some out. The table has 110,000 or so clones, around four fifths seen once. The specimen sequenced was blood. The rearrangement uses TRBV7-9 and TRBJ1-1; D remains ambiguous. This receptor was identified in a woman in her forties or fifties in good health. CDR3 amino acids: CASSFDVSEAFF. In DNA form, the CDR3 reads TGTGCCAGCAGCTTTGATGTATCTGAAGCTTTCTTT.